The clone carrying this T cell receptor (beta chain) was recorded at least ten times. The antigen remains unidentified. From whole blood left unfractionated, total RNA was extracted. This sample is drawn from a study of human T cells and chemical hapten exposure. About the research overall: Variation in per-sample TCR yields came mainly from small pooled library volume differences.

The study's findings and limits: Following DPC sensitization, TCRs present above 1 in 1000 frequency showed no change.

How the authors handled the data: TCR counts had a median of approximately 87,000 per sample and spanned roughly 23,224 to 690,600. One entry per CDR3 protein results from TCRdb running MiXCR on the 5' RACE reads. V and J calls and clone size were set by TCRdb, not the authors. This repertoire shows some 150,000 distinct CDR3 sequences, 4.1% found once; its top ten account for around 1.4%. The CDR3 is made up of 15 amino acids. V lost 2 bases to trimming and J lost 0 bases, with 9 bases between them. Germline-derived CDR1 and CDR2 are MNHEY and SVGAGI. The receptor was isolated from a female donor in good health. The chain carries TRBV6-5 and TRBJ2-3; D is undetermined. DNA for the CDR3: TGTGCCAGCAGTTACGTGGGCAGGAGCACAGATACGCAGTATTTT. Protein sequence: CASSYVGRSTDTQYF.